The present T cell receptor beta chain was sequenced within a study of spatial heterogeneity in lung cancer. At the level of the study: Sequencing consistently turned up more beta-chain sequences than alpha-chain sequences. There were, on average, more than nine raw-read appearances for each unique TCR and UMI combination.

This clonotype was observed at least ten times. Its specificity is unknown. CDR1 and CDR2 (germline): ENHRY, SYGVKD. Trimming took 0 bases from V and 4 from J, leaving 13 bases between them. The CDR3 runs to 16 residues. Findings and caveats of the study: Ubiquitous expanded tumor TCRs were observed in blood more at resection than follow-up.

The time point: sample taken at primary tumor resection. Researchers sequenced whole RNA taken from tumor, nontumor lung or frozen PBMC without sorting. Untreated early-stage non-small cell lung cancer patients, around 72 in total, were the donors. In TCRdb, the 5' RACE reads were re-called with MiXCR into one record per CDR3 protein. The repertoire consists of about 26,000 distinct CDR3 sequences, with 9.5% to 15% occurring once and the leading ten covering around 23%. This rearrangement joins TRBV10-3 to TRBJ2-1; TRBD2 might be the D (6 bases). The origin of this receptor is a female donor with early-stage non-small cell lung cancer. The sequencing here drew on PBMCs, taken at surgery. CDR3 sequence: CAISESMAGGYNEQFF. Written as DNA, the CDR3 is TGTGCCATCAGTGAGTCGATGGCAGGAGGGTACAATGAGCAGTTCTTC.